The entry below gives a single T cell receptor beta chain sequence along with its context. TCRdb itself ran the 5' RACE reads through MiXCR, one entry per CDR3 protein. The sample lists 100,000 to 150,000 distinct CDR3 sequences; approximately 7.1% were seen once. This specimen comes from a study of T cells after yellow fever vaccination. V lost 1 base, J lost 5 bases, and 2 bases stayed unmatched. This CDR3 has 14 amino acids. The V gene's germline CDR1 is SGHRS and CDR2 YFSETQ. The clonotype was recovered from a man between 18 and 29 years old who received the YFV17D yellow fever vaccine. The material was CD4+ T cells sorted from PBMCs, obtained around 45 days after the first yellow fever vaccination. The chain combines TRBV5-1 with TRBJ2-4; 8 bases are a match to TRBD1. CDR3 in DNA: TGCGCCAGCAGCTTGCAGACAGGGGAAAACATTCAGTACTTC. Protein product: CASSLQTGENIQYF.